This T cell receptor (beta chain) was identified in a study of T cells in Graves' hyperthyroidism and ophthalmopathy. The CDR3 covers 15 residues. Germline values: CDR1 SGHDT, CDR2 YYEEEE. Trimming left V 2 bases short and J 2 bases short, with 12 bases between. TCR beta CDR3 region amplification was performed from RNA transcripts. The HTBI primer set served for first-round RT-PCR of the TCR CDR3. TCRdb ran MiXCR on the multiplex PCR reads and lists one entry per CDR3 protein. The table has about 290,000 distinct CDR3 sequences, 12% to 15% seen once. This TCR derives from a woman in her thirties or forties with Graves' hyperthyroidism. Sample: blood. The gene calls are TRBV5-6 and TRBJ2-3, with TRBD1 as a possible D gene (5 bases). DNA of the CDR3: TGTGCCAGCAGCTTTTACAGGTCACCCACAGATACGCAGTATTTT. It is translated as CASSFYRSPTDTQYF.